These T cell receptor beta chains were read from a single sample in a study of blood T cell repertoires in COVID-19. Produced via immunoSEQ multiplex PCR; TCRdb's table is partial and in-frame only. The sample carries 200,000 to 250,000 clones, 80% to 90% recorded once. The sequenced sample was peripheral blood. All receptors come from a man aged 25-40 years with COVID-19, enrolled during active disease. CDR3s include the opening cysteine and the closing phenylalanine or tryptophan. A D gene is named only where the DNA matches it firmly. Expanded clones are given a class, and other clones once, few, many or no size at all.

V	D	J	size	DNA	CDR3
TRBV9	TRBD1	TRBJ1-2	-	TGTGCCAGCAGCCGGACAGGGTCGTATGGCTACACCTTC	CASSRTGSYGYTF
TRBV2	-	TRBJ1-6	-	TGTGCCAGCAGCATGACTTGGCTCTCTAATTCACCCCTCCACTTT	CASSMTWLSNSPLHF
TRBV7-3	-	TRBJ1-1	-	TGTGCCAGCAGCGCTCACATGAACACTGAAGCTTTCTTT	CASSAHMNTEAFF
TRBV6-5	-	TRBJ1-2	-	TGTGCCAGCAGTTACTGGGGGACTGGCGATGGCTACACCTTC	CASSYWGTGDGYTF
TRBV15	-	TRBJ2-7	once	TGTGCCACCAGCAGACGAGAATCAAAGCAGTACTTC	CATSRRESKQYF
TRBV7-2	-	TRBJ1-1	-	TGTGCCAGCAGCGCGCTTTTGAACACTGAAGCTTTCTTT	CASSALLNTEAFF
TRBV5-4	-	TRBJ1-1	-	TGTGCCAGCAGCCCACAGGGCGGCACTGAAGCTTTCTTT	CASSPQGGTEAFF
TRBV7-9	TRBD1	TRBJ2-7	-	TGTGCCAGCAGCTTAACAGGGGGCCGGGACGAGCAGTACTTC	CASSLTGGRDEQYF
TRBV7-9	-	TRBJ1-4	-	TGTGCCAGCAGCGCCGGACAGTTAAATGAAAAACTGTTTTTT	CASSAGQLNEKLFF
TRBV11-2	-	TRBJ2-7	-	TGTGCCAGCAGCTTAGGCCGACAGTACGACGAGCAGTACTTC	CASSLGRQYDEQYF
TRBV30	TRBD2	TRBJ2-1	-	TGTGCCTGGAGGATCATTACCGGGACTAGCGGACCAAATGAGCAGTTCTTC	CAWRIITGTSGPNEQFF
TRBV18	-	TRBJ1-5	-	TGTGCCAGCTCACCCTTTGACACCGGATCGGGCAATCAGCCCCAGCATTTT	CASSPFDTGSGNQPQHF
TRBV3-1/TRBV3-2	-	TRBJ1-1	-	TGTGCCAGCAGCCCCCTGGCAGGGGTCAGCTCCCGGGCTTTCTTT	CASSPLAGVSSRAFF
TRBV2	TRBD2	TRBJ2-1	-	TGTGCCAGCAGGCCGGCGGGAGTGTTTAGCAATGAGCAGTTCTTC	CASRPAGVFSNEQFF
TRBV18	TRBD2	TRBJ2-5	-	TGTGCCAGCTCACAACCGGGACTATCTAGAGAGACCCAGTACTTC	CASSQPGLSRETQYF
TRBV29-1	TRBD2	TRBJ2-1	-	TGCAGCGCTACTAGCGGGAGAGACTTCGAGCAGTTCTTC	CSATSGRDFEQFF
TRBV4-1	TRBD1	TRBJ2-3	-	TGCGCCAGCAGCCAAGATCCGGGACAGGACACAGATACGCAGTATTTT	CASSQDPGQDTDTQYF
TRBV7-3	TRBD2	TRBJ2-7	-	TGTGCCAGCAGCAAAGGACTAGCCGACGACTACGAGCAGTACTTC	CASSKGLADDYEQYF
TRBV7-6	-	TRBJ1-4	-	TGTGCCAGCAGCTTAGCGAATACCCCTATCGAGGAAAAACTGTTTTTT	CASSLANTPIEEKLFF
TRBV28	-	TRBJ1-5	-	TGTGCCAGCCGAGAAAGCAATCAGCCCCAGCATTTT	CASRESNQPQHF
TRBV7-3	-	TRBJ2-3	-	TGTGCCAGCAGCTCCAAGCGGGGCACAGATACGCAGTATTTT	CASSSKRGTDTQYF
TRBV6-5	-	TRBJ1-1	-	TGTGCCAGCAGGAATCCGGGACTGCAGAACACTGAAGCTTTCTTT	CASRNPGLQNTEAFF
TRBV5-4	-	TRBJ2-7	-	TGTGCCAGCAGCCTGCCGAGGGGAGGCGAGCAGTACTTC	CASSLPRGGEQYF
TRBV5-8	-	TRBJ2-2	-	TGTGCCAGCAGCTTGCGAGTCACCGGGGAGCTGTTTTTT	CASSLRVTGELFF
TRBV5-1	-	TRBJ2-3	-	TGCGCCAGCAGCTTGGGCGGGGACGGAGCTCCCACAGATACGCAGTATTTT	CASSLGGDGAPTDTQYF
TRBV11-1	TRBD1	TRBJ2-3	-	TGTGCCAGCAGCTCCCGGGACAGCCTTAGCACAGATACGCAGTATTTT	CASSSRDSLSTDTQYF
TRBV29-1	-	TRBJ2-7	-	TGCAGCGTTTGTTGGCAGGGTAGGGACGAGCAGTACTTC	CSVCWQGRDEQYF
TRBV24-1	-	TRBJ2-7	-	TGTGCCACCAGTCCCACTACGGGGCAGTACTTC	CATSPTTGQYF
TRBV18	-	TRBJ1-5	-	TGTGCCAGCTCACCCTCCGTGTTGGACAGCCCGGCAAATCAGCCCCAGCATTTT	CASSPSVLDSPANQPQHF